The 27 T cell receptor beta chains below all came from one sample that was sequenced in a study of identifying expanded T cells in peripheral blood. Clones were read by immunoSEQ multiplex PCR, and TCRdb kept only the in-frame ones, dropping some. Of 55,000 to 60,000 clones detected, around nine tenths appear once; the ten largest clones hold around 3.3%. Sequenced: blood. These receptors originate from a person aged 18 to 75 in good health.

V gene TRBV9 combines with J gene TRBJ2-7; 9 bases map to TRBD1. This CDR3 is built from 14 residues. Trimming cost V 4 bases and J 6 bases; bases outside gene matches: 8. Looked up from germline, CDR1 is SGDLS and CDR2 is YYNGEE. CDR3 loop: CASSPGDRVGEQYF. CDR3 nucleotide sequence: TGTGCCAGCAGCCCGGGGGACAGGGTTGGCGAGCAGTACTTC.

The chain couples TRBV4-3 to TRBJ2-3; no clear D gene. In germline, CDR1 is LGHNA, CDR2 YSLEER. The CDR3 is 14 residues long. V shed 3 bases and J shed 5 bases, with 12 bases lying between them. CDR3 bases: TGCGCCAGCAGCCAGGGCGGAGTGGTAGATACGCAGTATTTT. Its translation: CASSQGGVVDTQYF.

The rearrangement links TRBV7-3 to TRBJ2-5; 8 bases are shared with TRBD2. CDR3 length equals 15 residues. Trimming at V came to 3 bases and at J to 5 bases, leaving 8 bases not matched to a gene. In germline, CDR1 is SGHTA, CDR2 FQGTGA. CDR3 DNA: TGTGCCAGCAGCTTGGGAGCGGGAGTAGGGGAGACCCAGTACTTC. Translation gives CASSLGAGVGETQYF.

The chain joins TRBV10-3 to TRBJ2-7; 11 nucleotides match TRBD2. Trimming at V came to 6 bases and at J to 1 base, leaving 2 bases not matched to a gene. The germline CDR1 and CDR2 sequences are ENHRY and SYGVKD. The CDR3 is 14 amino acids. CDR3 in amino acids: CAIRGLADSYEQYF. The DNA of the CDR3 is TGTGCCATCAGGGGACTAGCGGATTCCTACGAGCAGTACTTC.

V and J are TRBV18 and TRBJ2-7, with D perhaps being TRBD1 or TRBD2 (6 bases each). Trimming removed 2 bases at V and 6 bases at J, with 17 bases between. This CDR3 is 15 amino acids long. CDR1 and CDR2 from the germline V gene are KGHSH and LQKENI. In nucleotides, the CDR3 is TGTGCCAGCTCACCAGGGGGCGGGACTCGGTCCGAGCAGTACTTC. This gives the protein CASSPGGGTRSEQYF.

The CDR3 nucleotides are TGTGCCAGCAGCTTAGAACACCCCTGGGGGGAGCTGTTTTTT. This gives the protein CASSLEHPWGELFF. The chain uses TRBV11-2 and TRBJ2-2; D remains ambiguous. Trimming shortened V by 0 bases and J by 8 bases, and 10 bases separated the two germline ends. The CDR3 has 14 amino acids. Germline loops: CDR1 SGHAT, CDR2 FQNNGV.

The chain recombines TRBV5-1 with TRBJ2-5, with TRBD1 matching over 9 bases. Germline-derived CDR1 and CDR2 are SGHRS and YFSETQ. The CDR3 spans 15 residues. The V and J ends lost 2 bases and 3 bases, in that order; junction bases with no gene match: 5. The CDR3 bases are TGCGCCAGCAGCTTTAGAGGGGACAGGGAAGAGACCCAGTACTTC. Protein: CASSFRGDREETQYF.

The V call is TRBV6-5, the J call TRBJ2-2; D might be TRBD1 (6 bases). The V gene's germline CDR1 is MNHEY and CDR2 SVGAGI. CDR3 length: 14 amino acids. The V end was cut by 10 bases, the J end by 5 bases, with 17 bases between. CDR3 DNA sequence: TGTGCCACACAGGGACCTGGCGGGACCGGGGAGCTGTTTTTT. Its translation is CATQGPGGTGELFF.

The count of this clone is one. The J gene is TRBJ2-3, the V gene TRBV5-8, with D possibly being TRBD1 or TRBD2 (6 bases each). The CDR3 extends over 15 amino acids. The V and J ends lost 3 bases and 0 bases respectively, with 11 bases between them. Germline V lookup: CDR1 SGHTS, CDR2 YDEGEE. The DNA of the CDR3 is TGTGCCAGCAGCTCCAAGGGGGGTAGCACAGATACGCAGTATTTT. Protein sequence: CASSSKGGSTDTQYF.

This sequence joins TRBV30 and TRBJ1-5; D call uncertain. CDR1 GTSNPN and CDR2 SVGIG come from the germline V gene (reference sequence). V was clipped by 1 base and J by 0 bases, with 4 bases between them. The CDR3 has 13 amino acids. CDR3 region: CAWSDSSNQPQHF. DNA for the CDR3: TGTGCCTGGAGTGACAGTAGCAATCAGCCCCAGCATTTT.

This chain uses TRBV19 with TRBJ1-1, with D unresolved. The CDR3 has 17 amino acids. V shed 3 bases and J shed 0 bases, with 17 bases lying between them. The germline V gene has CDR1 LNHDA and CDR2 SQIVND (reference sequence). Here the CDR3 DNA reads TGTGCCAGTAGTATGGATGGGCGGTCTGGGGTGAACACTGAAGCTTTCTTT. Residues: CASSMDGRSGVNTEAFF.

V gene TRBV10-3 combines with J gene TRBJ1-6; D may be TRBD1 (5 bases). Trimming took 4 bases from V and 5 from J, leaving 6 bases between them. The germline V gene has CDR1 ENHRY and CDR2 SYGVKD. This CDR3 has 13 residues. In DNA form, the CDR3 reads TGTGCCATCAGTGGAGGGGATAATTCACCCCTCCACTTT. It encodes CAISGGDNSPLHF.

This clone was picked up a small number of times. CDR3 sequence: CASSPRGGSEGEQYF. For the CDR3, the DNA is TGTGCCAGCAGCCCCAGGGGCGGGAGCGAAGGCGAGCAGTACTTC. The chain combines TRBV6-5 with TRBJ2-7, with D possibly being TRBD2 (7 bases). Trimming took off 6 bases at V and 6 bases at J, with 21 bases between the two ends. From germline, CDR1 is MNHEY and CDR2 SVGAGI. The CDR3 is 15 amino acids.

The chain uses TRBV29-1 and TRBJ1-3, with TRBD1 as a possible D gene (6 bases). The length of the CDR3 is 15 residues. Trimming shortened V by 1 base and J by 4 bases, and 14 bases separated the two germline ends. Germline CDR1 is SQVTM and CDR2 is ANQGSEA. The CDR3 protein is CSVEVQGNRGNTIYF. Here the CDR3 DNA reads TGCAGCGTTGAAGTTCAGGGGAATCGAGGAAACACCATATATTTT.

V usage is TRBV9 and J usage is TRBJ2-7; unclear D gene. This CDR3 has 15 amino acids. The V gene lost 4 bases and the J gene lost 0 bases, with 14 bases spanning the gap. Germline CDR1 and CDR2: SGDLS and YYNGEE. The CDR3 reads CASSSTASYSYEQYF. Written as DNA, the CDR3 is TGTGCCAGCAGCTCCACGGCTTCATACTCCTACGAGCAGTACTTC.

The V call is TRBV15, the J call TRBJ1-1; 10 bases are a match to TRBD1. V was pared by 2 bases and J by 1 base, with 7 bases of the junction left unmatched. The CDR3 runs 17 residues. The germline V gene encodes CDR1 LNHNV and CDR2 YYDKDF (reference sequence). The CDR3 reads CATSRLGQGLWNTEAFF. CDR3 sequence (DNA): TGTGCCACCAGCAGACTGGGACAGGGGCTCTGGAACACTGAAGCTTTCTTT.

The CDR3 DNA reads TGTGCCATCAGTCCGGGACTAGCCACAGATACGCAGTATTTT. Translated: CAISPGLATDTQYF. The chain combines TRBV10-3 with TRBJ2-3; TRBD2 matches 9 bases. The germline V gene has CDR1 ENHRY and CDR2 SYGVKD. V lost 5 bases and J lost 2; bases outside the gene matches: 2. This CDR3 has 14 amino acids.

The chain employs TRBV6-4 and TRBJ2-3; D is perhaps TRBD2 (6 bases). Trimming took off 0 bases at V and 0 bases at J, with 10 bases between the two ends. The CDR3 is made up of 16 amino acids. CDR1 and CDR2 from the germline V gene are MRHNA and SNTAGT. The CDR3 protein is CASSDSERASTDTQYF. The DNA of the CDR3 is TGTGCCAGCAGTGACTCGGAGCGGGCGAGCACAGATACGCAGTATTTT.

This clone was counted a single time. The chain recombines TRBV5-8 with TRBJ2-3; maybe TRBD2 (5 bases). CDR1 SGHTS and CDR2 YDEGEE come from the germline V gene. The CDR3 has 13 residues. V lost 3 bases to trimming and J lost 0 bases, with 5 bases between them. Here the CDR3 DNA reads TGTGCCAGCAGCTGGACTAGCACAGATACGCAGTATTTT. Its translation: CASSWTSTDTQYF.

J is TRBJ1-4 and V is TRBV29-1; D is uncertain. The CDR3 runs 13 residues. V was cut by 7 bases and J by 0 bases, with 9 bases left in between. From germline, CDR1 is SQVTM and CDR2 ANQGSEA. CDR3 region: CSGKSPTNEKLFF. DNA for the CDR3: TGCAGCGGGAAATCCCCAACTAATGAAAAACTGTTTTTT. Drawing the rest from reference TRBV29-1 and TRBJ1-4, the complete variable domain is SAVISQKPSRDICQRGTSLTIQCQVDSQVTMMFWYRQQPGQSLTLIATANQGSEATYESGFVIDKFPISRPNLTFSTLTVSNMSPEDSSIYLCSGKSPTNEKLFFGSGTQLSVL.

The V gene is TRBV2, the J gene TRBJ2-1, with 10 bases lining up with TRBD2. The CDR3 covers 16 residues. Germline assignment: CDR1 SNHLY and CDR2 FYNNEI. J was trimmed by 6 bases and V by 3 bases; bases with no gene match: 8. The CDR3 reads CASSDPLAGESNEQFF. The CDR3 DNA reads TGTGCCAGCAGTGACCCTCTAGCGGGGGAGAGCAATGAGCAGTTCTTC. The full variable domain, its missing parts supplied by reference TRBV2 and TRBJ2-1, is EPEVTQTPSHQVTQMGQEVILRCVPISNHLYFYWYRQILGQKVEFLVSFYNNEISEKSEIFDDQFSVERPDGSNFTLKIRSTKLEDSAMYFCASSDPLAGESNEQFFGPGTRLTVL.

The genes are TRBV2 and TRBJ2-3, with TRBD1 matching over 7 bases. The CDR3 is made up of 17 amino acids. Germline V gives CDR1 SNHLY, CDR2 FYNNEI. The J segment lost 4 bases and the V segment lost 2 bases, leaving 12 bases of the junction unmatched. The CDR3 coding sequence is TGTGCCAGCAGTGAACGTGGGTGGACAGGTGGCGCAGATACGCAGTATTTT. Its translation: CASSERGWTGGADTQYF.

V and J are TRBV18 and TRBJ2-2; 7 bases fit TRBD2. The germline V gene encodes CDR1 KGHSH and CDR2 LQKENI. Trimming cost V 6 bases and J 2 bases; bases outside gene matches: 6. This CDR3 contains 15 residues. The CDR3 DNA is TGTGCCAGCTCCCGCCTAGCGGAAAACACCGGGGAGCTGTTTTTT. Its protein is CASSRLAENTGELFF.

This chain links TRBV19 with TRBJ1-1; D is perhaps TRBD1 (6 bases). CDR1 is LNHDA, CDR2 SQIVND, per germline (reference sequence). This CDR3 contains 15 residues. V was clipped by 3 bases and J by 9 bases, with 20 bases between them. The DNA for the CDR3 is TGTGCCAGTAGTATCCCCCGACAGGCCCAAATGCAAGCTTTCTTT. Its protein product is CASSIPRQAQMQAFF.

The chain employs TRBV10-3 and TRBJ2-7, with D perhaps matching TRBD2 (6 bases). CDR3 length: 14 amino acids. The V end lost 8 bases, the J end lost 4 bases, and 18 bases lay between the germline ends. The germline V gene encodes CDR1 ENHRY and CDR2 SYGVKD. DNA of the CDR3: TGTGCCATCGCCCAGACTAGTTCAACGTACGAGCAGTACTTC. It codes for CAIAQTSSTYEQYF.

The table lists this clone with a count of one. The chain employs TRBV19 and TRBJ1-1, with 8 bases that match TRBD1. CDR3 size: 14 residues. The germline V gene encodes CDR1 LNHDA and CDR2 SQIVND (reference sequence). V gave up 5 bases and J gave up 0 bases; unmatched junction bases: 2. CDR3 sequence (DNA): TGTGCCAGTAGTTTGGGACAGGTGAACACTGAAGCTTTCTTT. Translating it yields CASSLGQVNTEAFF.

The chain employs TRBV18 and TRBJ2-5, with D tentatively TRBD1 (5 bases). The ends were cut back, 6 bases at V and 5 bases at J, with 16 bases in the middle. CDR3 size: 14 residues. Germline values: CDR1 KGHSH, CDR2 LQKENI. Written as DNA, the CDR3 is TGTGCCAGCTCGCCGACAGTTTCGGTGGAGACCCAGTACTTC. It codes for CASSPTVSVETQYF.